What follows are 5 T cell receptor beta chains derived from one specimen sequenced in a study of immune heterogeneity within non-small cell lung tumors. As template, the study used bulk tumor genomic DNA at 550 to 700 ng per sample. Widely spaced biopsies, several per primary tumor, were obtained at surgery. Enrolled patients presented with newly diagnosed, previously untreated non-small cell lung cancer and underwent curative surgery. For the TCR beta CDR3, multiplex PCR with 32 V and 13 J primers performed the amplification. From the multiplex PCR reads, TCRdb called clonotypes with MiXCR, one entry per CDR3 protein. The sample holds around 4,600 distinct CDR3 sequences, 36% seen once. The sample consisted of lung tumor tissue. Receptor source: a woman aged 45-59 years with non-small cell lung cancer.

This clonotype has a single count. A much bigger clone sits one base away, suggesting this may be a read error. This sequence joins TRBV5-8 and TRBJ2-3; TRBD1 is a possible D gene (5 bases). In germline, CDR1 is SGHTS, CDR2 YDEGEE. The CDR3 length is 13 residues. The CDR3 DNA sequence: TGTGCCATCAGCTTCGACAGTGCAGATACGCAGTATTTT. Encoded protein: CAISFDSADTQYF.

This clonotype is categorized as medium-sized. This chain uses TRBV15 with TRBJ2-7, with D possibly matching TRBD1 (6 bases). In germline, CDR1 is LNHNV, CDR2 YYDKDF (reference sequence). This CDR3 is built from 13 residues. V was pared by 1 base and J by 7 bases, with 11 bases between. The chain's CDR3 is CATSRVAGEEQYF. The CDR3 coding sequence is TGTGCCACCAGCAGAGTTGCAGGGGAGGAGCAGTACTTC.

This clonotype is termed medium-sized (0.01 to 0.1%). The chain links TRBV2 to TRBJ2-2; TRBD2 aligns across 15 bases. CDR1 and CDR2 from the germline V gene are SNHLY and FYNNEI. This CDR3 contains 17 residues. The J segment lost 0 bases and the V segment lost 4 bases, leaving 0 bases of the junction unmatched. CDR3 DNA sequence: TGTGCCAGCAGTGGGACTAGCGGGGGGGCGAACACCGGGGAGCTGTTTTTT. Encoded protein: CASSGTSGGANTGELFF.

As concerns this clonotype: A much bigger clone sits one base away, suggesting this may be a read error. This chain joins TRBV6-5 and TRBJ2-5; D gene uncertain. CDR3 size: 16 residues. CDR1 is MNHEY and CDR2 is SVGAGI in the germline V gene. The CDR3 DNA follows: TGTTCCAGCAGTTCACTCACGGCCTTTGCGAGCGAGACCCAGTACTTC. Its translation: CSSSSLTAFASETQYF.

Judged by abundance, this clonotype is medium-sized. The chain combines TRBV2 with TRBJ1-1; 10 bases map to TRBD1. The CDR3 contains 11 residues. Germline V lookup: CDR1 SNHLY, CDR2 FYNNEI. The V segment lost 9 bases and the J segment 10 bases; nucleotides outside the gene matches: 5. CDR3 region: CARRTGGSAFF. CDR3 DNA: TGTGCCAGACGGACAGGGGGATCAGCTTTCTTT.